Reported below is one T cell receptor beta chain. The antigen is unknown. The junction departs from the called germline gene at one end, perhaps through a read error. Repertoires were generated with immunoSEQ multiplex PCR, while TCRdb's copy carries only in-frame clones and drops some. The table includes tens of thousands of clones, over 85% detected once. The CDR3 is made up of 15 amino acids. Germline lookup yields CDR1 SSHAT and CDR2 FNYEAQ (reference sequence). The sample comes from a study of OX40 agonist ivuxolimab in advanced cancers. Notes on the study in general: Partial responders treated at 0.1-3.0 mg/kg exhibited clonal expansion among the lowest measured. Expanded peripheral T-cell antigen specificity went undetermined. Clonal expansion by week 6 occurred in CD4+ and CD8+ blood T cells (at 0.1 to 3.0 mg/kg). On average, CD8+ T cells had more expanded clones than CD4+.

The rearrangement links TRBV7-7 to TRBJ2-1, with TRBD2 matching 11 bases. The receptor was derived from an adult with an advanced solid tumor such as melanoma, head and neck, liver or kidney cancer. Sequencing was performed on CD4+ or CD8+ T cells sorted from blood, taken in a trial of the OX40 agonist ivuxolimab. The CDR3 DNA follows: TGTGCTAGCAGCTTAGTGGCTAGCGGGAGGCATGAGCAGTTCTTC. Its translation is CASSLVASGRHEQFF.